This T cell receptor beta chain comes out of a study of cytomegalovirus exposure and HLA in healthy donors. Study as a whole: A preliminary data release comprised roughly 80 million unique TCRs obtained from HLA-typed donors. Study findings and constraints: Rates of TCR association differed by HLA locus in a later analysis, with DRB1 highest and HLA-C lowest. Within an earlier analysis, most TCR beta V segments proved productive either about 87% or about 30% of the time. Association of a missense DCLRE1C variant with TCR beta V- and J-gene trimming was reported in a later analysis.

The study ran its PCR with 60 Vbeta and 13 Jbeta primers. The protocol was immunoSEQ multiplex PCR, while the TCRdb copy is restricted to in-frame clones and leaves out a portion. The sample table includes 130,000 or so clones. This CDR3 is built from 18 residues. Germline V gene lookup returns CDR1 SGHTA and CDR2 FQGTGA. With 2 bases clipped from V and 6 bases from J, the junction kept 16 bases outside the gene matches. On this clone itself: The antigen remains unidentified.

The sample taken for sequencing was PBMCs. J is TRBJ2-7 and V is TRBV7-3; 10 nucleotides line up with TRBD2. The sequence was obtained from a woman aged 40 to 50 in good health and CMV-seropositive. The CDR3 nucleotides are TGTGCCAGCAGCTTATCGGGGCCCCAAGCGGGAGGGGGGGGCGAGCAGTACTTC. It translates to CASSLSGPQAGGGGEQYF.